The 26 T cell receptor beta chains presented below share a single source sample, sequenced in a study of cytomegalovirus exposure and HLA in healthy donors. This table comes from immunoSEQ multiplex PCR, and its TCRdb copy is limited to in-frame clones, with some not included. This table has hundreds of thousands of clones, approximately 83% appearing once. Sequencing used PBMCs. These TCRs come from a woman in her 30s in good health and CMV-seropositive.

The chain is built from TRBV2 and TRBJ2-7; D possibly corresponds to TRBD1 (6 bases). Germline CDR1 reads SNHLY; CDR2 reads FYNNEI. The CDR3 extends over 14 amino acids. Trimming removed 4 bases from V and 1 base from J, with 11 bases in between. CDR3 loop: CASSVARGSYEQYF. The CDR3 DNA reads as TGTGCCAGCAGTGTTGCAAGGGGGTCCTACGAGCAGTACTTC.

The CDR3 region is CASSEAVREPSQETQYF. The CDR3 DNA reads TGTGCCAGCAGTGAAGCGGTCCGGGAACCCTCCCAAGAGACCCAGTACTTC. The chain recombines TRBV2 with TRBJ2-5; perhaps TRBD2 as D (5 bases). This CDR3 is built from 17 residues. Trimming removed 0 bases from V and 1 base from J, with 15 bases in between. The germline CDR1 and CDR2 sequences are SNHLY and FYNNEI.

This clone was observed a single time. This chain connects TRBV30 to TRBJ2-7, with a possible D match to TRBD1 (5 bases). The CDR3 loop spans 14 amino acids. Germline V gene sequence: CDR1 GTSNPN, CDR2 SVGIG (reference sequence). Deletions cut 2 bases from V and 0 bases from J, with 11 bases between. Here the CDR3 reads CAWSPGRASYEQYF. The DNA of the CDR3 is TGTGCCTGGAGTCCTGGCAGGGCCTCCTACGAGCAGTACTTC.

CDR3 protein: CASVGSIEQFF. The CDR3 coding sequence is TGTGCCAGCGTCGGGTCGATTGAGCAGTTCTTC. The gene calls are TRBV6-1 and TRBJ2-1; no firm D call. CDR3 size: 11 residues. Trimming left V 8 bases short and J 9 bases short, with 11 bases between. CDR1 is MNHNS and CDR2 is SASEGT in the germline V gene.

The J gene is TRBJ2-7, the V gene TRBV30; tentative D call: TRBD2 (5 bases). V dropped 0 bases and J dropped 5 bases, with 17 bases sitting between them. The CDR3 is 15 residues long. The V gene's germline CDR1 is GTSNPN and CDR2 SVGIG (reference sequence). The CDR3 loop reads CAWSVRRSRMDEQYF. The CDR3 coding sequence is TGTGCCTGGAGTGTACGGAGGTCCCGGATGGACGAGCAGTACTTC.

A note on this clone: Other DNA sequences in this sample translate to the same CDR3. This rearrangement joins TRBV27 to TRBJ2-7, with D unclear. The CDR3 runs to 11 residues. Per germline, CDR1 MNHEY and CDR2 SMNVEV (reference sequence). V dropped 2 bases and J dropped 6 bases, with 5 bases sitting between them. The CDR3 nucleotides read TGTGCCAGCAGTTTAGGCGGCGAGCAGTACTTC. Protein product: CASSLGGEQYF.

J is TRBJ2-3 and V is TRBV19; 12 bases are shared with TRBD2. Unmatched junction bases numbered 8, after V lost 3 bases and J lost 1 base. There are 18 residues in the CDR3. Germline V gives CDR1 LNHDA, CDR2 SQIVND (reference sequence). In DNA, the CDR3 is TGTGCCAGTAGTATCAGGCTAGCGGGAGGGCCTGGCACAGATACGCAGTATTTT. Translated: CASSIRLAGGPGTDTQYF.

This clone appeared a single time. This chain joins TRBV5-1 and TRBJ2-2, with 10 nucleotides matching TRBD2. J lost 8 bases, V lost 4 bases, and 11 bases had no gene match. Germline CDR1 is SGHRS and CDR2 is YFSETQ. This CDR3 comprises 16 residues. In nucleotides, the CDR3 is TGCGCCAGCAGCCCATCCGGGACTAGCGTATCTGGGGAGCTGTTTTTT. This sequence encodes CASSPSGTSVSGELFF.

This clone has only one observation. The rearrangement links TRBV7-6 to TRBJ1-1; tentative D call: TRBD1 (5 bases). Deletions cut 3 bases from V and 4 bases from J, with 12 bases between. CDR1 SGHVS and CDR2 FNYEAQ come from the germline V gene. The CDR3 covers 14 residues. DNA for the CDR3: TGTGCCAGCAGCTTGGGCGGCGGGGGCACTGAAGCTTTCTTT. The encoded protein is CASSLGGGGTEAFF.

J is TRBJ2-3 and V is TRBV6-6, with 8 bases lining up with TRBD1. Germline V gene data show CDR1 as MNHNY and CDR2 as SVGAGI (reference sequence). The CDR3 runs to 14 residues. The junction had 4 bases not matched to a gene; V was cut back by 8 bases and J by 0 bases. The CDR3: CASGDRRSTDTQYF. The CDR3 coding sequence is TGTGCCAGCGGGGACAGGCGAAGCACAGATACGCAGTATTTT.

V and J are TRBV6-5 and TRBJ2-7; 9 positions agree with TRBD2. J lost 3 bases, V lost 2 bases, and 2 bases had no gene match. This CDR3 has 14 amino acids. Germline lookup yields CDR1 MNHEY and CDR2 SVGAGI. CDR3 amino acids: CASSYGTSFYEQYF. The CDR3 DNA reads TGTGCCAGCAGTTACGGGACTAGCTTCTACGAGCAGTACTTC.

The V and J genes are TRBV9 and TRBJ1-2, with D uncertain. V was trimmed by 0 bases and J by 3 bases, leaving 3 bases between them. CDR3 size: 12 residues. Germline V lookup: CDR1 SGDLS, CDR2 YYNGEE. The CDR3 DNA sequence: TGTGCCAGCAGCGTAGCAGACTATGGCTACACCTTC. Residues: CASSVADYGYTF.

This sequence joins TRBV6-6 and TRBJ2-1, with 11 bases identical to TRBD2. Losses at the gene ends were 6 bases for V and 7 bases for J; bases not matched to a gene: 11. The CDR3 runs to 16 residues. The germline V gene has CDR1 MNHNY and CDR2 SVGAGI (reference sequence). Here the CDR3 reads CASSHELAGEGNEQFF. DNA for the CDR3: TGTGCCAGCAGCCACGAACTAGCGGGAGAGGGGAATGAGCAGTTCTTC.

This chain connects TRBV28 to TRBJ1-2; D is undetermined. The CDR3 spans 11 residues. The germline gives CDR1 MDHEN, CDR2 SYDVKM. The ends were cut back, 11 bases at V and 1 base at J, with 8 bases in the middle. Here the CDR3 reads CAVSRNYGYTF. The CDR3 region has the DNA TGTGCCGTATCTCGTAACTATGGCTACACCTTC.

The chain couples TRBV14 to TRBJ2-6; no clear D. V was cut by 4 bases and J by 5 bases, with 9 bases left in between. Germline V CDR1 and CDR2: SGHDN, FVKESK. The CDR3 covers 14 residues. The CDR3 DNA is TGTGCCAGCAGCCGAGCAGGTTGGGCCAACGTCCTGACTTTC. Translation: CASSRAGWANVLTF.

This clone was detected only once. The chain joins TRBV11-2 to TRBJ2-7; TRBD2 agrees at 8 bases. After removal of 1 base from V and 6 bases from J, the junction contained 5 bases not matched to a gene. Looked up from germline, CDR1 is SGHAT and CDR2 is FQNNGV. The CDR3 contains 14 residues. The chain's CDR3 is CASSLGAGVPEQYF. CDR3 in DNA: TGTGCCAGCAGCTTAGGAGCGGGAGTGCCCGAGCAGTACTTC.

The V and J genes are TRBV5-1 and TRBJ1-4; D gene unclear. The CDR3 is made up of 16 amino acids. V was pared by 4 bases and J by 2 bases, with 15 bases between. Germline CDR1 is SGHRS and CDR2 is YFSETQ. CDR3 in DNA: TGCGCCAGCAGCCTAGGCCGACCGACTACTAATGAAAAACTGTTTTTT. It translates to CASSLGRPTTNEKLFF.

This sequence joins TRBV7-3 and TRBJ2-1; D remains unclear. Germline V lookup: CDR1 SGHTA, CDR2 FQGTGA. The CDR3 has 13 residues. Trimming cost V 2 bases and J 6 bases, with 8 bases left between them. CDR3 loop: CASSLGARNEQFF. The CDR3 bases are TGTGCCAGCAGCTTAGGAGCCCGCAATGAGCAGTTCTTC.

The chain carries TRBV23-1 and TRBJ1-1; D is possibly TRBD1 (5 bases). TRBV23-1 is marked as an open reading frame, function uncertain. The CDR3 has 17 residues. Trimming pared 3 bases from V and 11 bases from J, leaving 28 bases between. The CDR3 reads CASSHLGKGGVFSPAFF. CDR3 nucleotide sequence: TGCGCCAGCAGTCATCTAGGAAAGGGAGGGGTGTTTAGTCCGGCTTTCTTT.

In its sample, this clone was seen many times. The chain has TRBV5-6 and TRBJ2-2; 7 nucleotides align to TRBD1. The V and J ends lost 3 bases and 3 bases, in that order; junction bases with no gene match: 8. The CDR3 consists of 16 residues. In germline, CDR1 is SGHDT, CDR2 YYEEEE. The CDR3 coding sequence is TGTGCCAGCAGCTCCACTTCCAGGGGGTACACCGGGGAGCTGTTTTTT. This sequence encodes CASSSTSRGYTGELFF.

With respect to this clone: Other DNA sequences within the sample encode an identical CDR3. This sequence joins TRBV28 and TRBJ1-2; 9 nucleotides match TRBD1. Unmatched junction bases numbered 4, after V lost 6 bases and J lost 2 bases. The CDR3 is made up of 14 amino acids. From germline, CDR1 is MDHEN and CDR2 SYDVKM. The CDR3 DNA follows: TGTGCCAGCAGCCGGGACAGGGCCAACTATGGCTACACCTTC. It translates to CASSRDRANYGYTF.

This clone appeared a single time. V is TRBV27 and J is TRBJ1-1; D gene unclear. The V gene's germline CDR1 is MNHEY and CDR2 SMNVEV (reference sequence). Trimming removed 7 bases at V and 6 bases at J, with 21 bases between. The CDR3 loop spans 15 amino acids. The CDR3 region has the DNA TGTGCCAGCAACCAAGGACCCGGGAGGGTGCCTGAAGCTTTCTTT. Translated: CASNQGPGRVPEAFF.

This clone was detected once. This chain links TRBV5-4 with TRBJ1-4; TRBD1 matches at 9 bases. The V and J ends lost 4 bases and 8 bases, in that order; junction bases with no gene match: 9. This CDR3 has 15 amino acids. In germline, CDR1 is SGHNT, CDR2 YYREEE (reference sequence). The CDR3, as DNA: TGTGCCAGCAGCAGGAAGCCAGGACAGGGGGAAAAACTGTTTTTT. Encoded protein: CASSRKPGQGEKLFF.

This clone has a single count. The chain has TRBV4-1 and TRBJ1-4, with a weak D call TRBD1 (6 bases). This CDR3 spans 17 amino acids. Germline V CDR1 and CDR2: MGHRA, YSYEKL. Trimming took off 1 base at V and 8 bases at J, with 20 bases between the two ends. CDR3 in DNA: TGCGCCAGCAGCCAAGTGGGGGGGGCCCGGACAGTCGAAAAACTGTTTTTT. Amino acid sequence: CASSQVGGARTVEKLFF.

The chain is built from TRBV28 and TRBJ2-7; 12 nucleotides line up with TRBD2. V gave up 5 bases and J gave up 5 bases; unmatched junction bases: 10. This CDR3 contains 16 residues. Germline loops: CDR1 MDHEN, CDR2 SYDVKM. This CDR3 reads CASSKTSGRMADEQYF. In DNA, the CDR3 is TGTGCCAGCAGTAAAACTAGCGGGAGGATGGCGGACGAGCAGTACTTC.

This clone appeared once. The chain employs TRBV5-5 and TRBJ1-2, with a tentative D call TRBD1 (6 bases). V lost 0 bases and J lost 5, with 14 bases in between. In germline, CDR1 is SGHKS, CDR2 YYEKEE (reference sequence). CDR3 length: 15 residues. The CDR3 region is CASSLVAGQTYGYTF. CDR3 nucleotides: TGTGCCAGCAGCTTGGTCGCTGGACAGACATATGGCTACACCTTC.